What follows are 20 T cell receptor beta chains derived from one specimen sequenced in a study of blood T cell repertoires in COVID-19. Sequencing used immunoSEQ multiplex PCR; TCRdb keeps in-frame clones, though not all of them. The table records 70,000 or so clones, 65% to 80% of them present only once. Sequenced input: peripheral blood. The receptors stem from a human donor in a cohort sampled during active COVID-19.

This sequence joins TRBV19 and TRBJ2-2, with TRBD2 matching 13 bases. The CDR3 runs to 15 residues. Per germline, CDR1 LNHDA and CDR2 SQIVND (reference sequence). Trimming cost V 7 bases and J 6 bases; bases outside gene matches: 5. For the CDR3, the DNA is TGTGCCAGTATCCCACTAGCGGGGGGGCCCGGGGAGCTGTTTTTT. It yields the protein CASIPLAGGPGELFF. Complete variable domain (other parts from reference TRBV19 and TRBJ2-2): DGGITQSPKYLFRKEGQNVTLSCEQNLNHDAMYWYRQDPGQGLRLIYYSQIVNDFQKGDIAEGYSVSREKKESFPLTVTSAQKNPTAFYLCASIPLAGGPGELFFGEGSRLTVL.

The count of this clone is one. The rearrangement joins TRBV4-2 to TRBJ2-3; 13 nucleotides agree with TRBD2. The trim removed 2 bases at V and 6 bases at J, leaving 5 bases unmatched. The germline gives CDR1 LGHNA, CDR2 YNFKEQ. The CDR3 has 16 residues. The CDR3 sequence is CASSQQTSGRADTQYF. In DNA form, the CDR3 reads TGTGCCAGCAGCCAACAAACTAGCGGGAGGGCGGATACGCAGTATTTT.

The chain couples TRBV19 to TRBJ2-4; the D gene is possibly TRBD2 (6 bases). The germline V gene encodes CDR1 LNHDA and CDR2 SQIVND (reference sequence). CDR3 length equals 16 residues. V lost 5 bases and J lost 0, with 14 bases in between. The CDR3 region has the DNA TGTGCCAGTAGTCCCGCGGGACCCTTAGCCAAAAACATTCAGTACTTC. Its translation: CASSPAGPLAKNIQYF.

The chain uses TRBV12-3 or TRBV12-4 and TRBJ2-5; D may be TRBD2 (5 bases). This CDR3 has 13 residues. Trimming removed 4 bases at V and 5 bases at J, with 11 bases between. CDR3 sequence: CASSSALAETQYF. The CDR3 DNA reads as TGTGCCAGCAGTTCGGCGTTAGCGGAGACCCAGTACTTC.

This clone was detected only once. The chain is built from TRBV19 and TRBJ1-5; TRBD1 matches 9 bases. The CDR3 has 19 residues. Germline CDR1 LNHDA, CDR2 SQIVND (reference sequence). The junction had 12 bases not matched to a gene; V was cut back by 0 bases and J by 3 bases. The CDR3, as DNA: TGTGCCAGTAGTATAGATGTGGGACAGGGCCGAGGGTACAATCAGCCCCAGCATTTT. The encoded protein is CASSIDVGQGRGYNQPQHF.

This chain uses TRBV19 with TRBJ2-3; perhaps TRBD2 as D (6 bases). The CDR3 is 11 residues long. V was shortened by 2 bases and J by 11 bases, with 8 bases between the two germline ends. Looked up from germline, CDR1 is LNHDA and CDR2 is SQIVND (reference sequence). The CDR3 DNA reads TGTGCCAGTAGTATACGGGGGATGCAGTATTTT. Amino acids: CASSIRGMQYF.

CDR3 region: CASSLGRGRAETQYF. The CDR3 DNA sequence: TGCGCCAGCAGCTTGGGCAGGGGGCGAGCAGAGACCCAGTACTTC. This chain uses TRBV5-1 with TRBJ2-5, with 8 bases matching TRBD1. This CDR3 contains 15 residues. The junction had 5 bases not matched to a gene; V was cut back by 0 bases and J by 4 bases. Germline CDR1 SGHRS, CDR2 YFSETQ. The full variable domain, rest sourced from reference TRBV5-1 and TRBJ2-5, is KAGVTQTPRYLIKTRGQQVTLSCSPISGHRSVSWYQQTPGQGLQFLFEYFSETQRNKGNFPGRFSGRQFSNSRSEMNVSTLELGDSALYLCASSLGRGRAETQYFGPGTRLLVL.

This clone occurred once. The chain combines TRBV9 with TRBJ2-2; weak D call: TRBD1 (6 bases). This CDR3 is built from 15 residues. V was pared by 5 bases and J by 4 bases, with 15 bases between. The germline V gene encodes CDR1 SGDLS and CDR2 YYNGEE. This CDR3 is CASRKQGGFTGELFF. CDR3 nucleotide sequence: TGTGCCAGCAGGAAACAGGGCGGGTTCACCGGGGAGCTGTTTTTT.

The CDR3 loop is CASSSDSREQYF. The CDR3 DNA reads TGTGCCAGCAGTTCGGACAGCCGAGAGCAGTACTTC. The V call is TRBV28, the J call TRBJ2-7; TRBD1 is a possible D gene (6 bases). V was clipped by 4 bases and J by 7 bases, with 11 bases between them. The CDR3 runs 12 residues. The germline gives CDR1 MDHEN, CDR2 SYDVKM.

This chain joins TRBV14 and TRBJ2-2, with 7 bases that match TRBD1. Germline loops: CDR1 SGHDN, CDR2 FVKESK. J gave up 5 bases and V 4 bases, and 13 bases lay outside the gene matches. The CDR3 has 17 amino acids. DNA of the CDR3: TGTGCCAGCAGCCGCCTTACAGGGGCCGGGTTGACCGGGGAGCTGTTTTTT. Encoded protein: CASSRLTGAGLTGELFF.

The chain has TRBV27 and TRBJ1-5, with 9 bases matching TRBD1. Germline lookup yields CDR1 MNHEY and CDR2 SMNVEV (reference sequence). The CDR3 runs 15 residues. V gave up 5 bases and J gave up 6 bases; unmatched junction bases: 8. The CDR3 region is CASSPGTGSSQPQHF. The CDR3 nucleotides are TGTGCCAGCAGTCCGGGGACAGGGTCTAGTCAGCCCCAGCATTTT.

This chain joins TRBV30 and TRBJ1-5; no reliable D call. This CDR3 spans 13 amino acids. With 2 bases removed from V and 0 bases from J, the gap between germline ends came to 5 bases. Per germline, CDR1 GTSNPN and CDR2 SVGIG (reference sequence). The CDR3 bases are TGTGCCTGGAGTAGCCATAGCAATCAGCCCCAGCATTTT. Translating gives CAWSSHSNQPQHF.

The chain employs TRBV5-1 and TRBJ2-5; 8 positions match TRBD1. Trimming took 0 bases from V and 4 from J; bases not matched to a gene: 5. The germline V gene encodes CDR1 SGHRS and CDR2 YFSETQ. This CDR3 spans 15 amino acids. Written as DNA, the CDR3 is TGCGCCAGCAGCTTGGCAGGGGGCATCGCAGAGACCCAGTACTTC. Amino acids: CASSLAGGIAETQYF.

This clone was counted a few times. CDR3 residues: CASRNGASYEQYF. The CDR3 DNA reads as TGTGCCAGCCGTAACGGTGCCTCCTACGAGCAGTACTTC. This sequence joins TRBV6-5 and TRBJ2-7; no clear D gene. V was clipped by 8 bases and J by 0 bases, with 11 bases between them. The germline V gene encodes CDR1 MNHEY and CDR2 SVGAGI. The CDR3 covers 13 residues.

This chain uses TRBV27 with TRBJ1-6; weak D call: TRBD1 (5 bases). Trimming pared 3 bases from V and 13 bases from J, leaving 19 bases between. Germline CDR1 and CDR2: MNHEY and SMNVEV (reference sequence). This CDR3 is built from 15 residues. CDR3 protein: CASSFPLGSGGPLHF. DNA of the CDR3: TGTGCCAGCAGTTTCCCTCTTGGCTCGGGGGGGCCCCTCCACTTT.

This chain uses TRBV6-1 with TRBJ1-1; D unresolved. Germline V gene lookup returns CDR1 MNHNS and CDR2 SASEGT. CDR3 length: 15 residues. V was clipped by 3 bases and J by 2 bases, with 13 bases between them. The chain's CDR3 is CASSEEGIGNTEAFF. For the CDR3, the DNA is TGTGCCAGCAGTGAGGAGGGCATAGGAAACACTGAAGCTTTCTTT.

This clone was seen a few times. The chain uses TRBV9 and TRBJ2-2, with 10 bases aligning to TRBD2. The CDR3 is made up of 16 amino acids. CDR1 is SGDLS and CDR2 is YYNGEE in the germline V gene. Trimming cost V 0 bases and J 4 bases; bases outside gene matches: 3. In nucleotides, the CDR3 is TGTGCCAGCAGCGTAGCCGGGACTAGCGCCACCGGGGAGCTGTTTTTT. This translates into CASSVAGTSATGELFF.

The chain joins TRBV5-1 to TRBJ2-1; TRBD1 agrees at 7 bases. CDR3 size: 15 residues. Losses at the gene ends were 4 bases for V and 6 bases for J; bases not matched to a gene: 10. Germline lookup yields CDR1 SGHRS and CDR2 YFSETQ. Here the CDR3 reads CASSLTGRSSNEQFF. DNA of the CDR3: TGCGCCAGCAGCCTGACAGGGAGATCTTCCAATGAGCAGTTCTTC.

The rearrangement joins TRBV7-2 to TRBJ1-4; 11 nucleotides line up with TRBD1. Germline-derived CDR1 and CDR2 are SGHTA and FQGNSA. This CDR3 contains 15 residues. With V trimmed by 5 bases and J by 4 bases, 3 bases remained unmatched. The CDR3 sequence: CASSGQGAGNEKLFF. The CDR3 DNA sequence: TGTGCCAGCAGCGGACAGGGGGCTGGTAATGAAAAACTGTTTTTT.

The rearrangement joins TRBV19 to TRBJ2-3; tentatively, D is TRBD2 (5 bases). With 1 base removed from V and 5 bases from J, the gap between germline ends came to 10 bases. The CDR3 has 14 residues. Germline lookup yields CDR1 LNHDA and CDR2 SQIVND (reference sequence). The CDR3 reads CASSIGLAEDTQYF. Here the CDR3 DNA reads TGTGCCAGTAGTATAGGGCTAGCAGAAGATACGCAGTATTTT.